These 10 T cell receptor beta chains came from one sample sequenced in a study of T cell responses to AZD1222 COVID-19 vaccine. Libraries were prepared by immunoSEQ multiplex PCR; TCRdb keeps only in-frame clonotypes and omits some of them. The repertoire has about 140,000 clones, roughly nine tenths of them found once; the top ten carry roughly 3.6%. This sample comprised peripheral blood, obtained on day 0 of AZD1222 vaccination. The receptors shown here come from an adult in good health.

The V and J genes are TRBV7-9 and TRBJ1-1; a weak D match, TRBD1 (5 bases). The CDR3 is 13 amino acids. Trimming stripped 1 base from V and 6 bases from J, with 9 bases between. Germline assignment: CDR1 SEHNR and CDR2 FQNEAQ (reference sequence). The CDR3 nucleotides read TGTGCCAGCAGCTTAGACATACAGGCTGAAGCTTTCTTT. This encodes CASSLDIQAEAFF. The full variable domain, completed using reference TRBV7-9 and TRBJ1-1, is DTGVSQNPRHKITKRGQNVTFRCDPISEHNRLYWYRQTLGQGPEFLTYFQNEAQLEKSRLLSDRFSAERPKGSFSTLEIQRTEQGDSAMYLCASSLDIQAEAFFGQGTRLTVV.

The genes are TRBV6-6 and TRBJ1-1; D is unresolved. Trimming took off 2 bases at V and 2 bases at J, with 9 bases between the two ends. CDR1 and CDR2 (germline): MNHNY, SVGAGI (reference sequence). The CDR3 extends over 14 amino acids. CDR3 DNA sequence: TGTGCCAGCAGTTACGGCCTGCTTAACACTGAAGCTTTCTTT. Translated, it gives CASSYGLLNTEAFF.

This rearrangement joins TRBV13 to TRBJ2-7; weak D call: TRBD2 (5 bases). CDR1 is PRHDT and CDR2 is FYEKMQ in the germline V gene (reference sequence). The length of the CDR3 is 14 residues. The V end lost 0 bases, the J end lost 2 bases, and 8 bases lay between the germline ends. The DNA of the CDR3 is TGTGCCAGCAGCTTAGGGGGGAGCACCTACGAGCAGTACTTC. Amino acid sequence: CASSLGGSTYEQYF.

The rearrangement joins TRBV5-1 to TRBJ1-5; D gene ambiguous. Germline V CDR1 and CDR2: SGHRS, YFSETQ. The CDR3 length is 13 residues. V was pared by 1 base and J by 7 bases, with 9 bases between. DNA of the CDR3: TGCGCCAGCAGCTTGAGGTCTGGACAGCCCCAGCATTTT. Translation gives CASSLRSGQPQHF.

V usage is TRBV7-9 and J usage is TRBJ2-7, with a weak D call TRBD2 (6 bases). The germline gives CDR1 SEHNR, CDR2 FQNEAQ (reference sequence). The CDR3 sequence is 15 residues long. The germline V and J ends were trimmed by 5 bases and 1 base, with 15 bases remaining between them. CDR3 nucleotides: TGTGCCAGCAGCCGCAGGGCCGGGGGATCCTACGAGCAGTACTTC. Residues: CASSRRAGGSYEQYF.

The chain employs TRBV5-1 and TRBJ1-3; 9 bases are shared with TRBD1. This CDR3 comprises 14 residues. The ends lost 7 bases at V and 2 bases at J; junction bases unmatched: 4. Germline CDR1 reads SGHRS; CDR2 reads YFSETQ. The CDR3 coding sequence is TGCGCCAGCCAGACAGGGGGAACTGGAAACACCATATATTTT. Protein: CASQTGGTGNTIYF.

The chain employs TRBV3-1 (or the pseudogene TRBV3-2) and TRBJ1-4; TRBD1 matches at 9 bases. The CDR3 runs to 15 residues. V lost 5 bases and J lost 2; bases outside the gene matches: 3. From germline, CDR1 is LGHDT and CDR2 YNNKEL (reference sequence). CDR3 coding DNA: TGTGCCAGCAGCGACAGGGGGTCGACTAATGAAAAACTGTTTTTT. This encodes CASSDRGSTNEKLFF.

The chain couples TRBV6-1 to TRBJ2-7; 11 bases map to TRBD2. V shed 3 bases, J shed 2 bases, and the junction held 12 bases outside the gene matches. The CDR3 is 18 residues long. Germline loops: CDR1 MNHNS, CDR2 SASEGT. Here the CDR3 DNA reads TGTGCCAGCAGTGATGGACTAGCGGGCACTCTCTCACCCTACGAGCAGTACTTC. Amino acids: CASSDGLAGTLSPYEQYF.

This chain connects TRBV11-3 to TRBJ1-6, with TRBD1 matching 8 bases. This CDR3 region has 16 residues. Germline CDR1 reads SGHNT; CDR2 reads YENEEA. J was trimmed by 9 bases and V by 5 bases; bases with no gene match: 12. The CDR3 protein is CASSRRIDRGSSPLHF. The CDR3, as DNA: TGTGCCAGCAGCCGGCGGATTGACAGGGGAAGTTCACCCCTCCACTTT.

The chain has TRBV25-1 and TRBJ1-1; D remains unclear. Germline-derived CDR1 and CDR2 are MGHDK and SYGVNS. The V end lost 6 bases, the J end lost 1 base, and 12 bases lay between the germline ends. This CDR3 spans 14 amino acids. The CDR3 sequence: CASSEVGRNTEAFF. The CDR3 region has the DNA TGTGCCAGCAGCGAAGTGGGCCGGAACACTGAAGCTTTCTTT.